These 9 T cell receptor beta chains originate from one sample sequenced in a study of human T cells and chemical hapten exposure (dated by TCRdb to the early 2020s). The time point label, read with the paper, signifies: pre-sensitization, week 0. Explained via the paper, the treatment or condition label denotes: therapeutic diphenylcyclopropenone sensitization with weekly scalp DPC. Libraries were constructed by RACE. Instrument on record: NextSeq 500. TCRdb trimmed public reads at Q25 via fastp, called clones via MiXCR and kept in-frame beta chains. Rows are combined by CDR3 protein, so each entry shows the most common genes and DNA. For this sample the table gives about 90,000 distinct CDR3 sequences, of which 7.5% to 9.5% were detected only once. The ten largest make up 2.6% of the sample. Here the sequenced sample was whole blood, taken in connection with sensitization to the hapten diphenylcyclopropenone (DPC). These TCRs come from a man in his forties with alopecia areata. Some clones in this sample may be carry-over from other donors' samples.

This clonotype occurred a few times. The gene calls are TRBV20-1 and TRBJ2-7; TRBD2 matches 7 bases. V dropped 5 bases and J dropped 6; count of bases not matched to a gene: 10. The CDR3 contains 13 residues. Germline lookup yields CDR1 DFQATT and CDR2 SNEGSKA (reference sequence). The CDR3 DNA is TGCAGTGCTTCTAGGGAGGGCCTCAGCGAGCAGTACTTC. It is translated as CSASREGLSEQYF.

This rearrangement joins TRBV7-8 to TRBJ1-6; TRBD1 matches at 7 bases. Germline CDR1 SGHVS, CDR2 FQNEAQ. The CDR3 runs to 15 residues. Losses at the gene ends were 5 bases for V and 7 bases for J; bases not matched to a gene: 8. The CDR3 here is CASSKRTGSNSPLHF. The CDR3 nucleotides read TGTGCCAGCAGCAAAAGGACAGGTTCCAATTCACCCCTCCACTTT.

Here the CDR3 DNA reads TGTGCCAGCAGTTTACGGTATACTGAAGCTTTCTTT. It translates to CASSLRYTEAFF. The chain uses TRBV28 and TRBJ1-1; D gene ambiguous. CDR1 and CDR2 (germline): MDHEN, SYDVKM. The CDR3 consists of 12 residues. The V end lost 2 bases, the J end lost 5 bases, and 6 bases lay between the germline ends. The full variable domain, with the rest looked up from reference TRBV28 and TRBJ1-1, is DVKVTQSSRYLVKRTGEKVFLECVQDMDHENMFWYRQDPGLGLRLIYFSYDVKMKEKGDIPEGYSVSREKKERFSLILESASTNQTSMYLCASSLRYTEAFFGQGTRLTVV.

A few counts support this clonotype. The rearrangement joins TRBV19 to TRBJ1-5; D gene uncertain. The CDR3 has 15 residues. Germline CDR1 and CDR2: LNHDA and SQIVND (reference sequence). V lost 6 bases, J lost 0 bases, and 12 bases lay in between. DNA for the CDR3: TGTGCCAGTAGAGTAGGGCACCATAGCAATCAGCCCCAGCATTTT. Encoded protein: CASRVGHHSNQPQHF.

This clonotype was observed at least ten times. The V gene is TRBV12-3 or TRBV12-4, the J gene TRBJ1-5; D gene ambiguous. The V gene lost 3 bases and the J gene lost 5 bases, with 11 bases spanning the gap. The CDR3 sequence is 14 residues long. The CDR3 is CASSFSGADQPQHF. The CDR3 DNA reads as TGTGCCAGCAGTTTTTCAGGTGCGGATCAGCCCCAGCATTTT.

Many counts were recorded for this clonotype. V is TRBV3-1 and J is TRBJ1-3; D may be TRBD1 (5 bases). Germline CDR1 LGHDT, CDR2 YNNKEL (reference sequence). V lost 1 base and J 4 bases, leaving 14 bases between the germline ends. This CDR3 has 16 residues. The CDR3 bases are TGTGCCAGCAGCCAAGGACAGTCGGGGCACGGAAACACCATATATTTT. Translated, it gives CASSQGQSGHGNTIYF.

The chain combines TRBV7-2 with TRBJ2-6, with 11 bases identical to TRBD1. Per germline, CDR1 SGHTA and CDR2 FQGNSA. The V and J ends lost 6 bases and 3 bases, in that order; junction bases with no gene match: 16. The CDR3 is 20 residues long. CDR3 coding DNA: TGTGCCAGCAGTCGAAGGTCTCCCGGGACAGGGGGAGGTGGGGCCAACGTCCTGACTTTC. Its translation: CASSRRSPGTGGGGANVLTF.

This clonotype was detected many times. The chain couples TRBV7-2 to TRBJ1-4; tentatively, D is TRBD1 (6 bases). The CDR3 length is 15 residues. Germline V gene data show CDR1 as SGHTA and CDR2 as FQGNSA. Trimming took off 5 bases at V and 4 bases at J, with 14 bases between the two ends. CDR3 protein: CASSPKGGGNEKLFF. The CDR3 DNA sequence: TGTGCCAGCAGCCCCAAGGGAGGGGGTAATGAAAAACTGTTTTTT.

This clonotype was seen ten or more times. This chain links TRBV14 with TRBJ1-1, with unresolved D. Germline V gene lookup returns CDR1 SGHDN and CDR2 FVKESK. The V end was cut by 4 bases, the J end by 1 base, with 13 bases between. There are 15 residues in the CDR3. The CDR3 bases are TGTGCCAGCAGCCCCCTGGGTCTGCCGAACACTGAAGCTTTCTTT. The encoded protein is CASSPLGLPNTEAFF. Full variable domain (missing parts from reference TRBV14 and TRBJ1-1): EAGVTQFPSHSVIEKGQTVTLRCDPISGHDNLYWYRRVMGKEIKFLLHFVKESKQDESGMPNNRFLAERTGGTYSTLKVQPAELEDSGVYFCASSPLGLPNTEAFFGQGTRLTVV.